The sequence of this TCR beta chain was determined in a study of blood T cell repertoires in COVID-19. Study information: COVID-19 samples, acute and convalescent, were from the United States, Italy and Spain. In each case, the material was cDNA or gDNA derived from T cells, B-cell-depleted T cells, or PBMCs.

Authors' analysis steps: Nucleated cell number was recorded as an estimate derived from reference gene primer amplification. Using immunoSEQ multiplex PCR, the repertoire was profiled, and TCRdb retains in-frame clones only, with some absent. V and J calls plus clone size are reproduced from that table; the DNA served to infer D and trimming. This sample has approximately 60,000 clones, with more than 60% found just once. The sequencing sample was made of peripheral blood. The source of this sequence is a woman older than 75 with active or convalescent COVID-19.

CDR3: CASSFWAEQFF. The CDR3 DNA sequence: TGTGCCAGCAGTTTTTGGGCTGAGCAGTTCTTC. J is TRBJ2-1 and V is TRBV12-3 or TRBV12-4, with D unclear. The CDR3 runs 11 residues. The ends were cut back, 3 bases at V and 9 bases at J, with 6 bases in the middle.